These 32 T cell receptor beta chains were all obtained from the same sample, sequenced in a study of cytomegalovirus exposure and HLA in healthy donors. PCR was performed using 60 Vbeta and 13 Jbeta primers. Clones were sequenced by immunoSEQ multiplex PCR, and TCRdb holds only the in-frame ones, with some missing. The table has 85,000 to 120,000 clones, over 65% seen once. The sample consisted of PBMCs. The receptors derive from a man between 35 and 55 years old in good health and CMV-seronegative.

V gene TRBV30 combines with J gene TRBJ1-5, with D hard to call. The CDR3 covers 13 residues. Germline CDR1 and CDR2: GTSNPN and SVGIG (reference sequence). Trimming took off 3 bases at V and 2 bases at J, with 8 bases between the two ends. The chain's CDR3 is CAWRPGGNQPQHF. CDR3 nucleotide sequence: TGTGCCTGGAGACCAGGTGGCAATCAGCCCCAGCATTTT.

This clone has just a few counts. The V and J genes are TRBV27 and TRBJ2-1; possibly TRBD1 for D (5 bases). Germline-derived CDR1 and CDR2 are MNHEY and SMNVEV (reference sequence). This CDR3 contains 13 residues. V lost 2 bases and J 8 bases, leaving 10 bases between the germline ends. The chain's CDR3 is CASSLLQGYEQFF. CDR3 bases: TGTGCCAGCAGTTTACTGCAGGGCTATGAGCAGTTCTTC.

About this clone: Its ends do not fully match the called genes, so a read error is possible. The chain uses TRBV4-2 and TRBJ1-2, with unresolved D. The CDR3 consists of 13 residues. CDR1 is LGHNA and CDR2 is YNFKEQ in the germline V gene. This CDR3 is CASSQEGPESLRF. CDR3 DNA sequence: TGTGCCAGCAGCCAGGAGGGCCCCGAGTCCCTTCGTTTC.

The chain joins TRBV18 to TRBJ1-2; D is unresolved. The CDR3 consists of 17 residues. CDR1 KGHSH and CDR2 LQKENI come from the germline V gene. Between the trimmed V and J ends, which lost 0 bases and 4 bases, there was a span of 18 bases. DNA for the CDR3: TGTGCCAGCTCACCACCAGCCACTGGGGAGAGCCTCTATGGCTACACCTTC. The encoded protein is CASSPPATGESLYGYTF.

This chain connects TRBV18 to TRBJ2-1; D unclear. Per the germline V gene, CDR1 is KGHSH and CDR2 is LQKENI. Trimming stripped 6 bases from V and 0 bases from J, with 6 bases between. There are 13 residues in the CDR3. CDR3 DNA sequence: TGTGCCAGCTCTGCCAGCTCCTACAATGAGCAGTTCTTC. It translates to CASSASSYNEQFF.

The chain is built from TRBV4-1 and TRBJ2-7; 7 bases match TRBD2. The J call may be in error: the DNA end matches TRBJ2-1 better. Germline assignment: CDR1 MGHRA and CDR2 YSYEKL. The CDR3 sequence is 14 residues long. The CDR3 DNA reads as TGCGCCAGCAGCCAGTTGGGGGGGTACAATGAGCAGTTCTTC. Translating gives CASSQLGGYNEQFF.

CDR3 region: CAISATGTGAYEQYF. CDR3 coding DNA: TGTGCCATCAGCGCGACCGGGACAGGGGCGTACGAGCAGTACTTC. V usage is TRBV10-3 and J usage is TRBJ2-7; 10 positions agree with TRBD1. Trimming at V came to 6 bases and at J to 4 bases, leaving 9 bases not matched to a gene. The CDR3 has 15 amino acids. Germline V CDR1 and CDR2: ENHRY, SYGVKD.

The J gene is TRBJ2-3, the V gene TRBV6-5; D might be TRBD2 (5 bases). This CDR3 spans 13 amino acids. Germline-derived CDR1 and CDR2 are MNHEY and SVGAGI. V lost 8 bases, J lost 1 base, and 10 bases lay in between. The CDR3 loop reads CASWELGTDTQYF. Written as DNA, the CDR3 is TGTGCCAGCTGGGAGCTCGGCACAGATACGCAGTATTTT.

CDR3 loop: CASSLASTSSTYNEQFF. The CDR3 DNA follows: TGTGCCAGCAGCTTAGCGTCAACTAGCTCCACCTACAATGAGCAGTTCTTC. The chain links TRBV7-3 to TRBJ2-1, with D perhaps TRBD2 (6 bases). Trimming took 2 bases from V and 2 from J, leaving 16 bases between them. The CDR3 extends over 17 amino acids. Germline V lookup: CDR1 SGHTA, CDR2 FQGTGA.

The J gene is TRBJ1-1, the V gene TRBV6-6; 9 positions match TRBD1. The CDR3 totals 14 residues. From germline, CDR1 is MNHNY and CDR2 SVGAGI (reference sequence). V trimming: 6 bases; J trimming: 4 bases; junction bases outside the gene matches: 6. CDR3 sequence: CASSSRQGGTEAFF. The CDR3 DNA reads TGTGCCAGCAGCTCAAGACAGGGGGGCACTGAAGCTTTCTTT.

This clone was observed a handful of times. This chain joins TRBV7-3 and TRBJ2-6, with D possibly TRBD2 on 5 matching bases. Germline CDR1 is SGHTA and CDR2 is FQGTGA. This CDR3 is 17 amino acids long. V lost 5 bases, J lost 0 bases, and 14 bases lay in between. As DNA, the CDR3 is TGTGCCAGCAGCACCACCGGACTGGGCTCTGGGGCCAACGTCCTGACTTTC. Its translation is CASSTTGLGSGANVLTF.

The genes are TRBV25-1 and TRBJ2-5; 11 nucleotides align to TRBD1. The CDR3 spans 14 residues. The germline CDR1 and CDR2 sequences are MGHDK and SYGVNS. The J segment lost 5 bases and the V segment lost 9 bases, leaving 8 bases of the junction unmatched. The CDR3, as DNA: TGTGCCAGTACCGGACAGGGGGCAGCGGAGACCCAGTACTTC. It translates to CASTGQGAAETQYF.

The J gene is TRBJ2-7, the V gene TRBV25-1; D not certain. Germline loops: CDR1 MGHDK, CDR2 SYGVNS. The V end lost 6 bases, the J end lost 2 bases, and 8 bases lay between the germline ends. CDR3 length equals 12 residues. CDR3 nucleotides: TGTGCCAGCAGATCCAGTACCTACGAGCAGTACTTC. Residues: CASRSSTYEQYF.

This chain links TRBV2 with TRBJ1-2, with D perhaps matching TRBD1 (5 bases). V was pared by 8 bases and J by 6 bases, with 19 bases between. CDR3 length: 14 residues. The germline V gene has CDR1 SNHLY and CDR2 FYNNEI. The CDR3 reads CASSMTEVGDGYTF. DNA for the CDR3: TGTGCCAGCTCAATGACAGAAGTTGGAGATGGCTACACCTTC.

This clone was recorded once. The CDR3 DNA reads TGTGCCAGTAGTACGAACAGGGGACGCAATCAGCCCCAGCATTTT. It encodes CASSTNRGRNQPQHF. This chain links TRBV19 with TRBJ1-5; 7 bases match TRBD1. V lost 4 bases and J lost 2; bases outside the gene matches: 5. Germline V gene sequence: CDR1 LNHDA, CDR2 SQIVND (reference sequence). CDR3 size: 15 residues.

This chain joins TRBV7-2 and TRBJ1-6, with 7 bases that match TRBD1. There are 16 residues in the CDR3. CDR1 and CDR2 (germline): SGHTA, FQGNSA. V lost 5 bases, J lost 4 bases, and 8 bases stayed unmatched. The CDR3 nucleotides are TGTGCCAGCAGCATCGGGACAGCCTTTTATAATTCACCCCTCCACTTT. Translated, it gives CASSIGTAFYNSPLHF. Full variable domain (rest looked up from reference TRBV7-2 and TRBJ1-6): GAGVSQSPSNKVTEKGKDVELRCDPISGHTALYWYRQSLGQGLEFLIYFQGNSAPDKSGLPSDRFSAERTGGSVSTLTIQRTQQEDSAVYLCASSIGTAFYNSPLHFGNGTRLTVT.

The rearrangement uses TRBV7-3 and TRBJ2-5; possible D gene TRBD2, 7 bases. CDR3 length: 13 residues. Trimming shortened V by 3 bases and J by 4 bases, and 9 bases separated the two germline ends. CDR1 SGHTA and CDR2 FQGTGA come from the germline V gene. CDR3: CASSLGGRETQYF. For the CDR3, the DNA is TGTGCCAGCAGCTTGGGGGGGCGAGAGACCCAGTACTTC.

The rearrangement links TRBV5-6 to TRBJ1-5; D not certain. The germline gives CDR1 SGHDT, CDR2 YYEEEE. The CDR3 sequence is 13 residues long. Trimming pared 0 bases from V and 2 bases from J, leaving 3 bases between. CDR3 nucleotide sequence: TGTGCCAGCAGCTTGGCGGGCAATCAGCCCCAGCATTTT. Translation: CASSLAGNQPQHF.

The CDR3 nucleotides read TGTGCCAGCAGGGAGGGGCGGGGGGGGAGCACAGATACGCAGTATTTT. It encodes CASREGRGGSTDTQYF. The V call is TRBV2, the J call TRBJ2-3; 9 bases are a match to TRBD2. In germline, CDR1 is SNHLY, CDR2 FYNNEI. V shed 6 bases and J 0 bases; nucleotides not matched to a gene: 7. The CDR3 length is 16 residues.

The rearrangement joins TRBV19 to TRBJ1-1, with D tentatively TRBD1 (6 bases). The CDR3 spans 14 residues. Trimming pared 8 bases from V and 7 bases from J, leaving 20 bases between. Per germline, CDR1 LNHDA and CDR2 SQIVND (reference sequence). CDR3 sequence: CASDEGQQGCEAFF. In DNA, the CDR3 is TGTGCCAGTGATGAAGGACAGCAGGGATGTGAAGCTTTCTTT.

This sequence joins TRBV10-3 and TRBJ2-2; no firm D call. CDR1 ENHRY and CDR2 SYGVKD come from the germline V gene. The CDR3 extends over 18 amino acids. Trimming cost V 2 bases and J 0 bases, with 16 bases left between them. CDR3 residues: CAISEVGSARANTGELFF. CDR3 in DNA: TGTGCCATCAGTGAGGTCGGGTCGGCGCGCGCGAACACCGGGGAGCTGTTTTTT.

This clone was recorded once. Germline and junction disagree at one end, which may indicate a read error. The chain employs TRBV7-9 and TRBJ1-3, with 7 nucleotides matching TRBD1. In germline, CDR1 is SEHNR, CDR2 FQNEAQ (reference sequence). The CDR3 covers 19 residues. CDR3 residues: CSSSPRQGPHGLSGNTIYF. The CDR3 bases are TGTTCCAGCAGCCCCCGACAGGGACCACACGGACTCTCTGGAAACACCATATATTTT.

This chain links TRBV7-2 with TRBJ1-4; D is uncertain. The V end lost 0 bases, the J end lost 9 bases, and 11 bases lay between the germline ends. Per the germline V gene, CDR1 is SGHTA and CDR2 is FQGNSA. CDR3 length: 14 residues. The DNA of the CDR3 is TGTGCCAGCAGCTTAGCGGGTAGCCAAAAAAAACTGTTTTTT. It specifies CASSLAGSQKKLFF. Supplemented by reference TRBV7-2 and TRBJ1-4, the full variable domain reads GAGVSQSPSNKVTEKGKDVELRCDPISGHTALYWYRQSLGQGLEFLIYFQGNSAPDKSGLPSDRFSAERTGGSVSTLTIQRTQQEDSAVYLCASSLAGSQKKLFFGSGTQLSVL.

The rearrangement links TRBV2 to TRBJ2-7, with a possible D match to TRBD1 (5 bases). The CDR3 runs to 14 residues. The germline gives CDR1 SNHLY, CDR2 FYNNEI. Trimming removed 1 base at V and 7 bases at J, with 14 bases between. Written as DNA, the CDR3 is TGTGCCAGCAGTGAAGGGACACCTCCAGGGGAGCAGTACTTC. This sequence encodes CASSEGTPPGEQYF. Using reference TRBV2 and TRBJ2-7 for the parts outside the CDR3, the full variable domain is EPEVTQTPSHQVTQMGQEVILRCVPISNHLYFYWYRQILGQKVEFLVSFYNNEISEKSEIFDDQFSVERPDGSNFTLKIRSTKLEDSAMYFCASSEGTPPGEQYFGPGTRLTVT.

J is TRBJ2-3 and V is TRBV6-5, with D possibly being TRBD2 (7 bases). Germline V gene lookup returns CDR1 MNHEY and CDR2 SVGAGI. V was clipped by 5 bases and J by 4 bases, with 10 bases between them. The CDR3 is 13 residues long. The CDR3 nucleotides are TGTGCCAGCAGTGAAGGGGGGGCAGATACGCAGTATTTT. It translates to CASSEGGADTQYF.

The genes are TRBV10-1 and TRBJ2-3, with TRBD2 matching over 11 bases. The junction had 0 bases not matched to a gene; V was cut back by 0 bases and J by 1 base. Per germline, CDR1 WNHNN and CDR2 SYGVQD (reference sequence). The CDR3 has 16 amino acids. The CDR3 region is CASSESTSGGTDTQYF. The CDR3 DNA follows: TGCGCCAGCAGTGAGTCGACTAGCGGGGGCACAGATACGCAGTATTTT.

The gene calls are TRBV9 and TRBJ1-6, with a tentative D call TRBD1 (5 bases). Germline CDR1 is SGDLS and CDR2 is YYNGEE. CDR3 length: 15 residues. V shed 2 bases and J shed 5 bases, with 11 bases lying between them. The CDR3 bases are TGTGCCAGCAGCGTGGGTGGGGGGGATAATTCACCCCTCCACTTT. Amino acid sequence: CASSVGGGDNSPLHF.

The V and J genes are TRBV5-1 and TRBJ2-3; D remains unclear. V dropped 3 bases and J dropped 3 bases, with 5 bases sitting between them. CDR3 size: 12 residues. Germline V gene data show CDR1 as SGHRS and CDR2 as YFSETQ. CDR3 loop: CASSSRTDTQYF. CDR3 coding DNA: TGCGCCAGCAGCTCTAGGACAGATACGCAGTATTTT. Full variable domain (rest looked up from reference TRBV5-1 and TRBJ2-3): KAGVTQTPRYLIKTRGQQVTLSCSPISGHRSVSWYQQTPGQGLQFLFEYFSETQRNKGNFPGRFSGRQFSNSRSEMNVSTLELGDSALYLCASSSRTDTQYFGPGTRLTVL.

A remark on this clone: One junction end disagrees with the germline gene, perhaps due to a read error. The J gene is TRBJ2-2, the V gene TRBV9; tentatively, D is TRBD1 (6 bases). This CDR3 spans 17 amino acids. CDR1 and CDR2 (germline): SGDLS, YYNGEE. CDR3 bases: TGTGTCAGCAGCGTAGTACCCAGGGGCGCGAACACCGGGGAGCTGTTTTTT. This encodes CVSSVVPRGANTGELFF.

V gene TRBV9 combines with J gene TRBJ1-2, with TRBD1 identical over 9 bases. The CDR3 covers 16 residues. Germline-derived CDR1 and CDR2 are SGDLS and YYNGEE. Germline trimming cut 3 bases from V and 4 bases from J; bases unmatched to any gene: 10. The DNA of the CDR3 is TGTGCCAGCAGCGCACAACCGGGACAGGGAGGCTATGGCTACACCTTC. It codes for CASSAQPGQGGYGYTF.

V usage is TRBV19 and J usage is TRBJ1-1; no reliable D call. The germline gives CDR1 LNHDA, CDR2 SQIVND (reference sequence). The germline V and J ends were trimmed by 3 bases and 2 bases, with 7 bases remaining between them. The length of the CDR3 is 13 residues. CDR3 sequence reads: CASSMAANTEAFF. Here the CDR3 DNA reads TGTGCCAGTAGTATGGCGGCCAACACTGAAGCTTTCTTT.

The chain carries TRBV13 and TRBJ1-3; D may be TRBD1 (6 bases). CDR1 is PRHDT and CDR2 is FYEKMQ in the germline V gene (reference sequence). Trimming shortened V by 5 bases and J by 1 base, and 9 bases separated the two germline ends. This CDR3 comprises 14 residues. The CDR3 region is CASSATGSGNTIYF. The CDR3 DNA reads TGTGCCAGCAGCGCGACAGGTTCTGGAAACACCATATATTTT. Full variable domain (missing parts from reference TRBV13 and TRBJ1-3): AAGVIQSPRHLIKEKRETATLKCYPIPRHDTVYWYQQGPGQDPQFLISFYEKMQSDKGSIPDRFSAQQFSDYHSELNMSSLELGDSALYFCASSATGSGNTIYFGEGSWLTVV.